This TCR beta chain came from a study of T-cell reconstitution after alpha-beta-depleted transplantation in children. Per the germline V gene, CDR1 is SGHNT and CDR2 is YYREEE (reference sequence). Losses at the gene ends were 1 base for V and 14 bases for J; bases not matched to a gene: 11. The CDR3 is made up of 14 amino acids. A TCRbeta library incorporating unique molecular identifiers was prepared. TCRdb independently ran MiXCR on the PCR reads; one entry per CDR3 protein. The table shows about 420,000 distinct CDR3 sequences, with 9.5% to 13% occurring only once. The rearrangement links TRBV5-4 to TRBJ2-1; 8 positions match TRBD2. The material was PBMCs from the stem cell graft donor, obtained from the stem cell graft. The receptor comes from a human donor who donated a stem cell graft to a child with acute myeloid leukemia. The CDR3 is CASSLNRGGTREFF. In DNA form, the CDR3 reads TGTGCCAGCAGCTTGAATCGAGGAGGGACTAGGGAGTTCTTC.